The clone carrying this T cell receptor (beta chain) was counted a few times. Other nucleotide sequences in the sample specify the same CDR3. The sample originates from a study of OX40 agonist ivuxolimab in advanced cancers. Across the whole study: In this cohort, patients received ivuxolimab, an agonistic anti-OX40 (CD134) antibody. Every 2 weeks, patients got intravenous ivuxolimab at one of six dose levels (0.01-10 mg/kg). Males comprised 75% to 90% of the group, whose mean age was around 62 years (range roughly 20 to 85).

Clones were sequenced by immunoSEQ multiplex PCR, and TCRdb holds only the in-frame ones, with some missing. The sample holds around 34,000 clones, approximately 79% seen once. Cycle 7 day 1, cycle 4 day 1, and baseline were the timepoints at which blood was sampled. Here the sequenced sample was CD4+ or CD8+ T cells sorted from blood, taken in a trial of the OX40 agonist ivuxolimab. The receptor was derived from an adult with an advanced solid tumor such as melanoma, head and neck, liver or kidney cancer.

The CDR3 spells CASSLGLGEAFF. The CDR3 DNA sequence: TGTGCCAGCAGCTTAGGTTTAGGTGAAGCTTTCTTT. The chain uses TRBV11-2 and TRBJ1-1; D unresolved. The CDR3 spans 12 residues. V lost 1 base and J 7 bases, leaving 7 bases between the germline ends. Germline values: CDR1 SGHAT, CDR2 FQNNGV.